This entry is about one T cell receptor (beta chain). This sample is drawn from a study of patients and donors after allogeneic stem cell transplantation. V gave up 11 bases and J gave up 1 base; unmatched junction bases: 7. There are 14 residues in the CDR3. Germline V gene data show CDR1 as ENHRY and CDR2 as SYGVKD. From the RT-PCR reads, TCRdb called clonotypes with MiXCR, one entry per CDR3 protein. The data show 800,000 to 1,000,000 distinct CDR3 sequences, over 15% seen once. Sequenced material: blood, either unsorted or a sorted T cell fraction (not recorded which). The chain has TRBV10-3 and TRBJ2-3; 9 nucleotides match TRBD2. The clonotype was recovered from a human donor who was either an allogeneic HSCT recipient or a stem cell or donor lymphocyte infusion donor (not recorded which). It is not recorded whose cells these are; they may come from a transplant donor. This chain's CDR3 is CAARGGEGTDTQYF. In DNA, the CDR3 is TGTGCCGCCCGCGGGGGGGAAGGCACAGATACGCAGTATTTT.